A selection of T cell receptor beta chains follows, all from one sample in a study of OX40 agonist ivuxolimab in advanced cancers. Sequenced by immunoSEQ multiplex PCR; TCRdb stores in-frame clones only, minus some. Among 66,000 or so clones listed, less than 85% were seen once. The sample in question was CD4+ or CD8+ T cells sorted from blood, obtained in a trial of the OX40 agonist ivuxolimab. Receptors were obtained from an adult with an advanced solid tumor such as melanoma, head and neck, liver or kidney cancer. The CDR3 runs from the conserved cysteine through the conserved F or W. The order of the fields is V gene, clone size, J gene, D gene, CDR3 DNA, CDR3 protein. D genes are given only for firm matches. Clone size, where shown, is once, few, many, or a class for clones that have expanded.

>TRBV19|NA|TRBJ2-2|TRBD1
TGTGCCAGTAGCAGGGGGTGGCAGAGGAACACCGGGGAGCTGTTTTTT
CASSRGWQRNTGELFF
>TRBV7-2|once|TRBJ1-5|NA
TGTGCCAGCAGCGCCACGAGAGGGGCGGATCAGCCCCAGCATTTT
CASSATRGADQPQHF
>TRBV5-6|NA|TRBJ2-1|NA
TGTGCCAGCAGCTTGGTAGGTGAGGAGCAGTTCTTC
CASSLVGEEQFF
>TRBV11-2|NA|TRBJ2-7|TRBD1
TGTGCCAGCAGACGAACCTACCGGAGCAGGGGGCAAGACGAGCAGTACTTC
CASRRTYRSRGQDEQYF
>TRBV7-2|NA|TRBJ2-7|NA
TGTGCCAGCAGCTCAGCCGGGACGGAAGACTACGAGCAGTACTTC
CASSSAGTEDYEQYF
>TRBV2|NA|TRBJ2-5|TRBD2
TGTGCCAGCAGGCCCACTAGCGGGAGCGAGACCCAGTACTTC
CASRPTSGSETQYF
>TRBV2|NA|TRBJ2-7|TRBD2
TGTGCCAGCAGTGAAGCTCATCCCGGGACTAGCGTCTACGAGCAGTACTTC
CASSEAHPGTSVYEQYF
>TRBV25-1|NA|TRBJ2-3|NA
TGTGCCAGCTCCCGCCGACGCGCAACCGAAGATACGCAGTATTTT
CASSRRRATEDTQYF
>TRBV7-2|NA|TRBJ2-3|NA
TGTGCCAGCACCGTGGGAGGGGGGGCGGATACGCAGTATTTT
CASTVGGGADTQYF
>TRBV28|once|TRBJ1-1|NA
TGTGCCAGCAGTTTTTGGGAGGGGGTGGGAGCTTTCTTT
CASSFWEGVGAFF
>TRBV27|NA|TRBJ1-5|NA
TGTGCCAGCAGTCCCGAGGGAAGGGCGAGGCAGCCCCAGCATTTT
CASSPEGRARQPQHF
>TRBV19|NA|TRBJ1-6|NA
TGTGCCAGTCAGCAATCCCGGACAGTGAGTTCACCCCTCCACTTT
CASQQSRTVSSPLHF
>TRBV7-2|NA|TRBJ2-5|NA
TGTGCCAGCAGGGCAGCTGCTTTGTACCAAGAGACCCAGTACTTC
CASRAAALYQETQYF
>TRBV6-4|NA|TRBJ2-3|NA
TGTGCCAGCAGCGGAGTCCTTTTTACAGATACGCAGTATTTT
CASSGVLFTDTQYF